This T cell receptor (beta chain) is from a study of T cell responses to AZD1222 COVID-19 vaccine. Study background: Investigators merged groups given second doses at roughly 4 or roughly 12 weeks. Whole-study findings and limits: No day 14 peak samples; only post-peak repertoires were characterized. Just five or six AZD1222 recipients were seropositive at baseline.

The method was immunoSEQ multiplex PCR; TCRdb's version includes in-frame clones alone and lacks a portion of them. The data show about 120,000 clones, about nine tenths seen once. Comment on this clone: The target antigen is unknown.

This specimen consisted of peripheral blood, obtained on day 0 of AZD1222 vaccination. The receptor comes from an adult in good health.

In DNA form, the CDR3 reads TGTGCCAGCAGTTTCCGATGGGGCTACACCTTC. Translating it yields CASSFRWGYTF. This chain links TRBV28 with TRBJ1-2; D is unclear. Germline V gene sequence: CDR1 MDHEN, CDR2 SYDVKM. Trimming took 3 bases from V and 8 from J, leaving 7 bases between them. The CDR3 is made up of 11 amino acids.